Sequencing of this T cell receptor (beta chain) was carried out in a study of shared clonotypes between healthy human individuals. The assay was immunoSEQ multiplex PCR, and TCRdb's table has in-frame clones only and misses some. The sample lists 2 million or so clones; 95% were seen once. The TCR sequence derives from a man aged 18 to 30 in good health. The source material was naive CD4+ T cells sorted from blood. The subset here: CD45RA+ positively selected.

CDR3 amino acids: CASSPGVAVFTDTQYF. The DNA of the CDR3 is TGTGCCAGCAGCCCCGGGGTAGCGGTCTTCACAGATACGCAGTATTTT. The chain recombines TRBV11-2 with TRBJ2-3, with D maybe TRBD2 (6 bases). V shed 5 bases and J shed 2 bases, with 17 bases lying between them. The CDR3 is made up of 16 amino acids. The germline gives CDR1 SGHAT, CDR2 FQNNGV.